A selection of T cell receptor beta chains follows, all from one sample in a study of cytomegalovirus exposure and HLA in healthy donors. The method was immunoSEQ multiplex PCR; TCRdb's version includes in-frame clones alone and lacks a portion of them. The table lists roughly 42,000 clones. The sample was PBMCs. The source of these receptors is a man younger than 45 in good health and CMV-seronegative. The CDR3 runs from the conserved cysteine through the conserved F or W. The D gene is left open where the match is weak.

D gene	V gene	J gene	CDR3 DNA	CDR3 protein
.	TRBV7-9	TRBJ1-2	TGTGCCAGCAGCTTATCTTGGCAGGGCTATGGCTACACCTTC	CASSLSWQGYGYTF
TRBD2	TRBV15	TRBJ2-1	TGTGCCACCGAAACCCCCGGGACTAGCGGGAATGAGCAGTTCTTC	CATETPGTSGNEQFF
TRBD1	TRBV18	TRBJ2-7	TGTGCCAGCTCACCACAGACAGGGGGCCTTAACGATCTCGAGCAGTACTTC	CASSPQTGGLNDLEQYF
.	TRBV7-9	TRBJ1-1	TGTGCCAGCAGCTTAGGGGCGGGGACTGAAGCTTTCTTT	CASSLGAGTEAFF
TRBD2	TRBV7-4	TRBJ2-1	TGTGCCAGCAGGCGACTAGCGAGTCCTATCAATGAGCAGTTCTTC	CASRRLASPINEQFF
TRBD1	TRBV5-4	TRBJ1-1	TGTGCCAGCAGCCACGGGACAGGGAGAACTGAAGCTTTCTTT	CASSHGTGRTEAFF
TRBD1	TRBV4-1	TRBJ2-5	TGCGCCAGCAGCCAAGGGACAGGTGGTGTTCAGTACTTC	CASSQGTGGVQYF
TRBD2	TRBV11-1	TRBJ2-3	TGTGCCAGCAGCCCAAGCGGGAGCCCAGATACGCAGTATTTT	CASSPSGSPDTQYF
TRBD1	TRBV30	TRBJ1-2	TGTGCCTGGACCCGGGACAGGGCAAACTATGGCTACACCTTC	CAWTRDRANYGYTF
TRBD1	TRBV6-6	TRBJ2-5	TGTGCCAGCAGACGGGACAGGGGGCAAGAGACCCAGTACTTC	CASRRDRGQETQYF
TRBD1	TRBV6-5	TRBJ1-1	TGTGCCAGCAGTTTCCACAGGGGAGGCACTGAAGCTTTCTTT	CASSFHRGGTEAFF
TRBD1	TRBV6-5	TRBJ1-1	TGTGCCAGCAGTTCGACAGGGTTTAACACTGAAGCTTTCTTT	CASSSTGFNTEAFF
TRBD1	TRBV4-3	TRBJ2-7	TGCGCCAGCAGCCACCACCGGGACAGGGTATCCTACGAGCAGTACTTC	CASSHHRDRVSYEQYF
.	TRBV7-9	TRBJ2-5	TGTGCCAGCAGCTTACACAGGATCCCGTACCAAGAGACCCAGTACTTC	CASSLHRIPYQETQYF
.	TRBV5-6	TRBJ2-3	TGTGCCAGCAGCCGACTCACAGATACGCAGTATTTT	CASSRLTDTQYF
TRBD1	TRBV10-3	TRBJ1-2	TGTGCCATCAGCCCGGACAGGGATGTCTATGGCTACACCTTC	CAISPDRDVYGYTF
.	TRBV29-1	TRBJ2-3	TGCAGCGTTGAAGGAACAGGAGCCACAGATACGCAGTATTTT	CSVEGTGATDTQYF
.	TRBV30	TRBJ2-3	TGTGCCTGGAGTGTCGGGGTCACAGATACGCAGTATTTT	CAWSVGVTDTQYF
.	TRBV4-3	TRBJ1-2	TGCGCCAGCAGCCAAGATCTGGGGGGATGGGGAGGCTCTGGCTACACCTTC	CASSQDLGGWGGSGYTF
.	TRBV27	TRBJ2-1	TGTGCCAGCAGTTTAGAGGCCTACAATGAGCAGTTCTTC	CASSLEAYNEQFF